Listed below are T cell receptor beta chains from one sample, sequenced in a study of human T cells and chemical hapten exposure. Each CDR3 protein gets one entry after TCRdb re-called the RACE reads with MiXCR. Among about 110,000 distinct CDR3 sequences listed, less than 10% were seen once. Specimen: whole blood, collected in connection with sensitization to the hapten diphenylcyclopropenone (DPC). The receptor source for this set is a woman aged 40 to 49 with alopecia areata. Some clones in this sample may be carry-over from other donors' samples. CDR3s include the opening cysteine and the closing phenylalanine or tryptophan. Fields, in order: J gene, V gene, CDR3 protein.

J gene: TRBJ1-2; V gene: TRBV10-3; CDR3 protein: CAISRGTANTNYGYTF
J gene: TRBJ2-7; V gene: TRBV6-2/TRBV6-3; CDR3 protein: CASSYSDRDRVYEQYF
J gene: TRBJ1-4; V gene: TRBV7-9; CDR3 protein: CASMAGSLNEKLFF
J gene: TRBJ2-3; V gene: TRBV5-8; CDR3 protein: CASSLEGPWTDTQYF
J gene: TRBJ2-1; V gene: TRBV4-1; CDR3 protein: CASSLFSYNEQFF
J gene: TRBJ2-7; V gene: TRBV7-2; CDR3 protein: CASSPGPVITYEQYF
J gene: TRBJ2-7; V gene: TRBV3-1; CDR3 protein: CASTSQGASYEQYF
J gene: TRBJ1-6; V gene: TRBV10-3; CDR3 protein: CAISDNPHSPLHF
J gene: TRBJ1-1; V gene: TRBV12-3/TRBV12-4; CDR3 protein: CASSLGIYQGGLNTEAFF
J gene: TRBJ1-2; V gene: TRBV20-1; CDR3 protein: CSASTGGQPWRSYGYTF
J gene: TRBJ1-1; V gene: TRBV5-1; CDR3 protein: CASSEQTVDEAFF
J gene: TRBJ2-2; V gene: TRBV4-3; CDR3 protein: CASSQGLAYTGELFF
J gene: TRBJ1-5; V gene: TRBV20-1; CDR3 protein: CSATGLFSNQPQHF
J gene: TRBJ1-5; V gene: TRBV10-2; CDR3 protein: CASSGGKIQPQHF
J gene: TRBJ1-4; V gene: TRBV5-1; CDR3 protein: CASSSGTVATNEKLFF
J gene: TRBJ2-7; V gene: TRBV7-2; CDR3 protein: CASSLGTESYEQYF
J gene: TRBJ2-3; V gene: TRBV29-1; CDR3 protein: CSGGGAGTQYF
J gene: TRBJ2-2; V gene: TRBV6-6; CDR3 protein: CASSYRDRASGELFF
J gene: TRBJ1-2; V gene: TRBV20-1; CDR3 protein: CSAREDSGGYTF
J gene: TRBJ2-5; V gene: TRBV4-2; CDR3 protein: CASSQPSGNRQETQYF
J gene: TRBJ2-1; V gene: TRBV3-1; CDR3 protein: CASSLLAGEQFF
J gene: TRBJ1-2; V gene: TRBV19; CDR3 protein: CASSIVNRDGYTF
J gene: TRBJ2-5; V gene: TRBV11-2; CDR3 protein: CASSLWGDYKETQYF
J gene: TRBJ2-5; V gene: TRBV6-2/TRBV6-3; CDR3 protein: CASSPNHRDKGKTQYF
J gene: TRBJ2-1; V gene: TRBV7-2; CDR3 protein: CASSSTNQGAAGYNEQFF
J gene: TRBJ1-1; V gene: TRBV30; CDR3 protein: CAWSPLTEAFF
J gene: TRBJ2-7; V gene: TRBV6-5; CDR3 protein: CASSQRTGLLEQYF
J gene: TRBJ2-7; V gene: TRBV11-2; CDR3 protein: CASSVTGPSYEQYF
J gene: TRBJ1-2; V gene: TRBV19; CDR3 protein: CASRSTVDPETNYGYTF
J gene: TRBJ1-1; V gene: TRBV4-1; CDR3 protein: CASSQAGAVTEAFF
J gene: TRBJ1-3; V gene: TRBV4-2; CDR3 protein: CASSQDPTGNSGNTIYF
J gene: TRBJ2-1; V gene: TRBV6-1; CDR3 protein: CASSEESTKARNEQFF
J gene: TRBJ2-7; V gene: TRBV7-2; CDR3 protein: CASSLGRPAVEQYF
J gene: TRBJ1-5; V gene: TRBV2; CDR3 protein: CASRDTHQPQHF
J gene: TRBJ2-5; V gene: TRBV7-6; CDR3 protein: CASSLGTGGVEETQYF
J gene: TRBJ1-3; V gene: TRBV5-1; CDR3 protein: CASSLEGVWSSGNTIYF
J gene: TRBJ2-7; V gene: TRBV7-9; CDR3 protein: CASSLGGGFSSYEQYF
J gene: TRBJ2-4; V gene: TRBV5-1; CDR3 protein: CASSLASGKNIQYF
J gene: TRBJ2-7; V gene: TRBV20-1; CDR3 protein: CSAQSLVRYSYEQYF
J gene: TRBJ2-7; V gene: TRBV10-3; CDR3 protein: CAISERGDYEQYF
J gene: TRBJ2-7; V gene: TRBV5-6; CDR3 protein: CASSSGPANLLQEQYF
J gene: TRBJ2-7; V gene: TRBV25-1; CDR3 protein: CASSDPGPRGYEQYF
J gene: TRBJ1-5; V gene: TRBV20-1; CDR3 protein: CSARVQTGSAASNQPQHF
J gene: TRBJ1-4; V gene: TRBV15; CDR3 protein: CATSRARGTNEKLFF
J gene: TRBJ1-6; V gene: TRBV27; CDR3 protein: CASSFDRATYNSPLHF
J gene: TRBJ1-2; V gene: TRBV28; CDR3 protein: CASGDKLHGYTF